The 10 T cell receptor beta chains reported below all come from one sample, sequenced in a study of T cell changes during pregnancy in multiple sclerosis. This table comes from immunoSEQ multiplex PCR, and its TCRdb copy is limited to in-frame clones, with some not included. Among about 41,000 clones listed, roughly nine tenths were seen once. The starting material was CD4+ T cells from peripheral blood mononuclear cells, obtained in the first trimester of pregnancy. Receptor source: a female donor with multiple sclerosis, enrolled in a pregnancy study.

This chain links TRBV7-9 with TRBJ2-3, with 12 bases aligning to TRBD2. The CDR3 covers 19 residues. Germline V gene sequence: CDR1 SEHNR, CDR2 FQNEAQ (reference sequence). J lost 7 bases, V lost 1 base, and 15 bases had no gene match. The CDR3 coding sequence is TGTGCCAGCAGCTTAGTTTCTGGGGGACTAGCGGGCCCCAAGAATACGCAGTATTTT. Its translation is CASSLVSGGLAGPKNTQYF.

This chain links TRBV4-2 with TRBJ1-4, with 9 bases matching TRBD1. V lost 6 bases and J lost 6; bases outside the gene matches: 8. CDR1 and CDR2 from the germline V gene are LGHNA and YNFKEQ. This CDR3 is 15 amino acids long. CDR3 protein: CASRRLQGADEKLFF. CDR3 nucleotide sequence: TGTGCCAGCAGGAGACTACAGGGGGCAGATGAAAAACTGTTTTTT.

The genes are TRBV4-3 and TRBJ2-1; unclear D gene. Germline values: CDR1 LGHNA, CDR2 YSLEER. Between the trimmed V and J ends, which lost 6 bases and 6 bases, there was a span of 9 bases. The CDR3 covers 12 residues. CDR3 sequence (DNA): TGCGCCAGCAGGAAGAACAGCAATGAGCAGTTCTTC. Encoded protein: CASRKNSNEQFF.

The CDR3 protein is CASSPGGISGANVLTF. CDR3 DNA sequence: TGTGCCAGCAGCCCCGGAGGCATCTCTGGGGCCAACGTCCTGACTTTC. The chain combines TRBV7-3 with TRBJ2-6; TRBD2 is a possible D gene (5 bases). Trimming took off 5 bases at V and 0 bases at J, with 11 bases between the two ends. The CDR3 has 16 amino acids. The germline V gene encodes CDR1 SGHTA and CDR2 FQGTGA.

V usage is TRBV27 and J usage is TRBJ2-5; D uncertain. Looked up from germline, CDR1 is MNHEY and CDR2 is SMNVEV (reference sequence). The CDR3 length is 13 residues. The V gene lost 4 bases and the J gene lost 1 base, with 7 bases spanning the gap. As DNA, the CDR3 is TGTGCCAGCAGTTCCCTTTTCCAAGAGACCCAGTACTTC. As protein: CASSSLFQETQYF.

The chain links TRBV18 to TRBJ2-1; TRBD1 matches 7 bases. The CDR3 totals 13 residues. Unmatched junction bases numbered 5, after V lost 3 bases and J lost 9 bases. Germline V gene lookup returns CDR1 KGHSH and CDR2 LQKENI. The CDR3 bases are TGTGCCAGCTCACCCCTAACAGGGGCTGAGCAGTTCTTC. Translation: CASSPLTGAEQFF.

The chain couples TRBV30 to TRBJ1-2; D is ambiguous. The CDR3 spans 13 residues. Per the germline V gene, CDR1 is GTSNPN and CDR2 is SVGIG (reference sequence). The ends were cut back, 1 base at V and 2 bases at J, with 8 bases in the middle. CDR3 DNA sequence: TGTGCCTGGAGTGAATCAGGAAACTATGGCTACACCTTC. The encoded protein is CAWSESGNYGYTF.

This chain uses TRBV29-1 with TRBJ2-1, with 8 bases that match TRBD1. From germline, CDR1 is SQVTM and CDR2 ANQGSEA. The CDR3 is 15 residues long. Trimming cost V 4 bases and J 9 bases; bases outside gene matches: 14. CDR3 nucleotide sequence: TGCAGCGTTGCTGTCTCAGGGGGCGAACATGGTGAGCAGTTCTTC. Amino acid sequence: CSVAVSGGEHGEQFF.

The chain recombines TRBV7-9 with TRBJ1-2; 8 nucleotides match TRBD1. In germline, CDR1 is SEHNR, CDR2 FQNEAQ (reference sequence). The CDR3 contains 15 residues. The trim removed 5 bases at V and 3 bases at J, leaving 8 bases unmatched. CDR3 residues: CASSTGQGVHYGYTF. As DNA, the CDR3 is TGTGCCAGCAGCACCGGACAGGGCGTCCACTATGGCTACACCTTC.

V and J are TRBV18 and TRBJ1-5, with 10 bases fitting TRBD1. CDR1 is KGHSH, CDR2 LQKENI, per germline. The V segment lost 6 bases and the J segment 6 bases; nucleotides outside the gene matches: 8. The CDR3 covers 15 residues. The CDR3 coding sequence is TGTGCCAGCTCTCCCGGGACAGGGGCGGGTCAGCCCCAGCATTTT. Translation gives CASSPGTGAGQPQHF.